This T cell receptor (beta chain) was found in a study of shared clonotypes between healthy human individuals. Only in-frame clones appear in the TCRdb table, and some are missing; sequencing was by immunoSEQ multiplex PCR. The data contain approximately 2.4 million clones, approximately 94% of them singletons. The ends were cut back, 3 bases at V and 1 base at J, with 8 bases in the middle. CDR1 and CDR2 from the germline V gene are SGDLS and YYNGEE. The CDR3 is 14 amino acids. This clone was observed a few times. Additional DNA sequences in this sample encode the identical CDR3. This TCR was recovered from a man between 18 and 29 years old in good health. The sequencing sample was made of naive CD4+ T cells sorted from blood. Subset: CD45RA+ positively selected. The V call is TRBV9, the J call TRBJ1-3; no definite D call. The CDR3 coding sequence is TGTGCCAGCAGCGCTGGGTCATCTGGAAACACCATATATTTT. It is translated as CASSAGSSGNTIYF.